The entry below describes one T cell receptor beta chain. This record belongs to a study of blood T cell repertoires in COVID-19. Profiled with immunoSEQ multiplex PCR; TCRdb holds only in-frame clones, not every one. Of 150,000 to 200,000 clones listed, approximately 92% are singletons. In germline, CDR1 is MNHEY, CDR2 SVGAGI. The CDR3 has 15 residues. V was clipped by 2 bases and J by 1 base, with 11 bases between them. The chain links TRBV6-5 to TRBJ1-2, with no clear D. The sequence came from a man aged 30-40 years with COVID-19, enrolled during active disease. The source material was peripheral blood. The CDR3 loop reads CASSYSYSLNYGYTF. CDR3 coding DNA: TGTGCCAGCAGTTACAGTTACAGTCTTAACTATGGCTACACCTTC.